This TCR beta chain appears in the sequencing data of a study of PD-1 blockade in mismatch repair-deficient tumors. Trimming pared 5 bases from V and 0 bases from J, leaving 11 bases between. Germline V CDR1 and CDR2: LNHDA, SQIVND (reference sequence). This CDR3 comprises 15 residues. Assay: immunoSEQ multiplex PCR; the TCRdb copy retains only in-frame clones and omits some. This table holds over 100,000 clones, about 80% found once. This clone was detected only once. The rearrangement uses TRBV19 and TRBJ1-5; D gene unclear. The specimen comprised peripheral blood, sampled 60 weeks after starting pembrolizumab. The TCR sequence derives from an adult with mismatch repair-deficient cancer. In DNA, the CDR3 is TGTGCCAGTAGTGTCCCCCGCCCTAGCAATCAGCCCCAGCATTTT. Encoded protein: CASSVPRPSNQPQHF. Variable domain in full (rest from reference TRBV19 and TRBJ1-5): DGGITQSPKYLFRKEGQNVTLSCEQNLNHDAMYWYRQDPGQGLRLIYYSQIVNDFQKGDIAEGYSVSREKKESFPLTVTSAQKNPTAFYLCASSVPRPSNQPQHFGDGTRLSIL.